This T cell receptor beta chain came from a study of CD8 T cells in Susac syndrome. Study results and caveats: TCR sequencing and HLA analysis covered a relatively small number of individuals.

Trimming removed 6 bases at V and 7 bases at J, with 22 bases between. Germline V lookup: CDR1 SGHTS, CDR2 YDEGEE. This CDR3 is built from 15 residues. RNA was extracted with the RNeasy kit, and a quantity of about 0.45 to 1 ug was reverse transcribed using random hexamers. TCR beta CDR3 was amplified by immunoSEQ covering 54 Vbeta and 13 Jbeta. TCRdb re-analysed the immunoSEQ multiplex PCR reads in MiXCR, keeping a single row per CDR3 protein. The sample shows 150,000 to 200,000 distinct CDR3 sequences, 85% to 95% of them seen only once. While serving as controls, healthy donors were matched for age and sex. As for this clonotype: Its antigen is not known.

The receptor was isolated from a human donor in good health. The J gene is TRBJ2-5, the V gene TRBV5-8; D might be TRBD2 (5 bases). Sample: CD4+ T cells from PBMCs. The CDR3 is CASTTGRRLRGTQYF. The CDR3 DNA reads as TGTGCCAGCACTACTGGGCGGAGACTCCGGGGGACCCAGTACTTC.